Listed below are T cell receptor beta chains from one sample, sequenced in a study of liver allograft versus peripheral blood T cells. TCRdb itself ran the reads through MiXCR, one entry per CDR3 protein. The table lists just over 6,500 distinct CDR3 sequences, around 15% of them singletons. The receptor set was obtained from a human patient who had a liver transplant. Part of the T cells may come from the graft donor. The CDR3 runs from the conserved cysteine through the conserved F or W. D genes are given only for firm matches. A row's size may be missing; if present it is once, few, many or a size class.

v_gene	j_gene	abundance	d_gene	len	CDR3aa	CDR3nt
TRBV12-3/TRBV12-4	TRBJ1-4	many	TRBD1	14	CASSSGTGYEKLFF	TGTGCCAGCAGTTCCGGGACAGGGTATGAAAAACTGTTTTTT
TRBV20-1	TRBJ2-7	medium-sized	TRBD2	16	CSARDNRLAGNYEQYF	TGCAGTGCTAGAGACAACCGACTAGCGGGGAACTACGAGCAGTACTTC
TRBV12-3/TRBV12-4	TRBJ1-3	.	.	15	CASSFPLQAGNTIYF	TGTGCCAGCAGTTTCCCCTTACAGGCTGGAAACACCATATATTTT
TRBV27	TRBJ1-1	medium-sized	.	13	CASSLFRSTEAFF	TGTGCCAGCAGTTTATTCAGAAGCACTGAAGCTTTCTTT
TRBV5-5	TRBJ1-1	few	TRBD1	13	CASSLWPGQGAFF	TGTGCCAGCAGCTTGTGGCCGGGACAGGGAGCTTTCTTT
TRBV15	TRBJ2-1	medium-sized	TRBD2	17	CATSRPGLAGDKVEQFF	TGTGCCACCAGCAGACCCGGACTAGCGGGAGATAAGGTTGAGCAGTTCTTC
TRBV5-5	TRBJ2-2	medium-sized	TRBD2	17	CATGTSGSYLNTGELFF	TGTGCCACAGGGACTAGCGGGAGCTACCTGAACACCGGGGAGCTGTTTTTT
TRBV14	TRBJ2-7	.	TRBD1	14	CASSQVQGVYEQYF	TGTGCCAGCAGCCAAGTCCAGGGGGTCTACGAGCAGTACTTC
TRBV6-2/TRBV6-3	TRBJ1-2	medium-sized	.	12	CASSTQSYGYTF	TGTGCCAGCAGTACACAGAGCTATGGCTACACCTTC
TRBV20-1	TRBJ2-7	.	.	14	CSARPPLLSYEQYF	TGCAGTGCTAGACCGCCCCTACTCTCCTACGAGCAGTACTTC
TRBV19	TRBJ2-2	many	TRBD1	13	CASSSQGVWELFF	TGTGCCAGTAGTTCTCAGGGGGTATGGGAGCTGTTTTTT
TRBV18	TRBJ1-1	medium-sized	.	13	CASSLGEDTEAFF	TGTGCCAGCTCCCTCGGCGAGGACACTGAAGCTTTCTTT
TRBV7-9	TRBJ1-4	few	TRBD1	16	CASSEDRSQALVKLFF	TGTGCCAGCAGCGAGGACAGGTCTCAGGCCCTGGTGAAACTGTTTTTT
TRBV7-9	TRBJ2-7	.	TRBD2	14	CASRHAGGTYEQYF	TGTGCCAGCAGGCACGCGGGGGGAACCTACGAGCAGTACTTC
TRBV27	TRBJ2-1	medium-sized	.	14	CASSLKQGMNEQFF	TGTGCCAGCAGTTTAAAACAGGGAATGAATGAGCAGTTCTTC
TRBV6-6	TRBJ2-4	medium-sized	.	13	CAISFEAKNIQYF	TGTGCCATCAGCTTCGAAGCCAAAAACATTCAGTACTTC
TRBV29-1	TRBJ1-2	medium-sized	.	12	CSVEQALEGYTF	TGCAGCGTTGAACAGGCCCTTGAAGGGTACACCTTC
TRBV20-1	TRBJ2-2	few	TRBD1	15	CSAIDRGRLTGELFF	TGCAGTGCTATAGACAGGGGGCGTCTAACCGGGGAGCTGTTTTTT
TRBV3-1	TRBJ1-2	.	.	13	CASSQDGRTGYTF	TGTGCCAGCAGCCAAGACGGCCGAACGGGCTACACCTTC
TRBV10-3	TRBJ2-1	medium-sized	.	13	CAIRVGVENEQFF	TGTGCCATCCGGGTGGGGGTTGAGAATGAGCAGTTCTTC
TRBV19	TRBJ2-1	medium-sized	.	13	CASSWTGLNEQFF	TGTGCCAGTAGTTGGACGGGACTCAATGAGCAGTTCTTC
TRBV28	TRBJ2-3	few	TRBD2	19	CASSFMGTSGSAGTDTQYF	TGTGCCAGCAGTTTTATGGGGACTAGCGGGAGCGCTGGTACAGATACGCAGTATTTT
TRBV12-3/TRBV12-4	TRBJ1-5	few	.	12	CASSFGGEPQHF	TGTGCCAGCAGTTTCGGGGGGGAGCCCCAGCATTTT
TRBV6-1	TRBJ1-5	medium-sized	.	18	CASMGNRYRTNSNQPQHF	TGTGCCAGCATGGGAAACAGGTACAGGACCAATAGCAATCAGCCCCAGCATTTT
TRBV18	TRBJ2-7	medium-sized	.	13	CASSESEASEQYF	TGTGCCAGCTCAGAAAGTGAGGCGAGCGAGCAGTACTTC
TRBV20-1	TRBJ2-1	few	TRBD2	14	CSARGTSGNDEQFF	TGCAGTGCTAGAGGGACTAGCGGGAACGATGAGCAGTTCTTC
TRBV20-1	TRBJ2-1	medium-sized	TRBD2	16	CSARTSLAGSYNEQFF	TGCAGTGCTAGAACGTCACTAGCGGGATCCTACAATGAGCAGTTCTTC
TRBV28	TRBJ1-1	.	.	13	CASRGGLYTEAFF	TGTGCCAGCAGGGGAGGACTGTACACTGAAGCTTTCTTT
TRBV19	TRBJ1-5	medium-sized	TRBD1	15	CASSKTGGRHQPQHF	TGTGCCAGTAGTAAGACAGGGGGTAGGCATCAGCCCCAGCATTTT
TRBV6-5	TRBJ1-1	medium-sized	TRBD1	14	CASSLQGENTEAFF	TGTGCCAGCAGTCTACAGGGGGAGAACACTGAAGCTTTCTTT
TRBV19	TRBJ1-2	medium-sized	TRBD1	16	CASSIHLGQEGYGYTF	TGTGCCAGTAGTATCCATCTAGGACAGGAGGGTTATGGCTACACCTTC
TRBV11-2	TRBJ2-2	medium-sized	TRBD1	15	CASSAQGAGTGELFF	TGTGCCAGCAGCGCGCAGGGGGCGGGGACCGGGGAGCTGTTTTTT
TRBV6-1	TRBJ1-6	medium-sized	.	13	CASLQGRNSPLHF	TGTGCCAGCTTACAGGGCCGTAATTCACCCCTCCACTTT
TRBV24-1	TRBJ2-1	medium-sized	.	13	CATSEAYYNEQFF	TGTGCCACCAGTGAGGCCTACTACAATGAGCAGTTCTTC
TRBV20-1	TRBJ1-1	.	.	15	CSARKGHLMNTEAFF	TGCAGTGCTAGAAAGGGCCACCTCATGAACACTGAAGCTTTCTTT
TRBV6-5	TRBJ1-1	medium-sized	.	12	CASNSGDTEAFF	TGTGCCAGCAATTCCGGGGACACTGAAGCTTTCTTT
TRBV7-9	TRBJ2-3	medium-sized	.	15	CASVQEGTSTDTQYF	TGTGCCAGCGTCCAAGAGGGGACATCCACAGATACGCAGTATTTT
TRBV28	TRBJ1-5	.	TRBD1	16	CASSSPPGQGNQPQHF	TGTGCCAGCAGTTCCCCCCCGGGACAGGGAAATCAGCCCCAGCATTTT
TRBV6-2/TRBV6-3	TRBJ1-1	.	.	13	CASSYLGGFEAFF	TGTGCCAGCAGTTACTTGGGGGGCTTTGAAGCTTTCTTT
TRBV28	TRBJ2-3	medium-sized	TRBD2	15	CASSSLAGGRDTQYF	TGTGCCAGCAGCTCTCTGGCGGGAGGGAGGGATACGCAGTATTTT
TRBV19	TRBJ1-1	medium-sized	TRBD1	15	CASSGRGLTNTEAFF	TGTGCCAGTAGTGGGAGGGGGCTAACGAACACTGAAGCTTTCTTT